Following are 8 T cell receptor beta chains from one sample sequenced in a study of cytomegalovirus exposure and HLA in healthy donors. The study ran its PCR with 60 Vbeta and 13 Jbeta primers. Produced via immunoSEQ multiplex PCR; TCRdb's table is partial and in-frame only. Seen here are 95,000 to 150,000 clones, approximately 70% observed once, and the top ten hold roughly 1.4%. The sample taken for sequencing was PBMCs. The source is a man aged 18 to 29 in good health and CMV-seronegative.

In this sample, this clone turned up a few times. The rearrangement joins TRBV7-6 to TRBJ2-7; TRBD1 agrees at 9 bases. V lost 8 bases and J lost 1; bases outside the gene matches: 3. Germline CDR1 and CDR2: SGHVS and FNYEAQ. The CDR3 consists of 13 residues. This CDR3 is CASQGTGSYEQYF. The CDR3 region has the DNA TGTGCCAGCCAAGGGACAGGGTCCTACGAGCAGTACTTC.

CDR3 DNA: TGTGCCAGCAGCGTGAAGGGACAGGGGGTGTACGAGCAGTACTTC. Amino acids: CASSVKGQGVYEQYF. This chain links TRBV6-1 with TRBJ2-7; 11 bases map to TRBD1. With V trimmed by 6 bases and J by 4 bases, 8 bases remained unmatched. There are 15 residues in the CDR3. Germline assignment: CDR1 MNHNS and CDR2 SASEGT.

The chain has TRBV30 and TRBJ2-6; no definite D call. Between the trimmed V and J ends, which lost 3 bases and 0 bases, there was a span of 6 bases. In germline, CDR1 is GTSNPN, CDR2 SVGIG (reference sequence). This CDR3 has 14 amino acids. The CDR3, as DNA: TGTGCCTGGAGCAGATCCTCTGGGGCCAACGTCCTGACTTTC. Its protein is CAWSRSSGANVLTF. The whole variable domain, remainder taken from reference TRBV30 and TRBJ2-6, is SQTIHQWPATLVQPVGSPLSLECTVEGTSNPNLYWYRQAAGRGLQLLFYSVGIGQISSEVPQNLSASRPQDRQFILSSKKLLLSDSGFYLCAWSRSSGANVLTFGAGSRLTVL.

The chain employs TRBV7-8 and TRBJ2-1, with TRBD2 matching over 10 bases. CDR3 length: 17 residues. J was trimmed by 6 bases and V by 0 bases; bases with no gene match: 8. Per the germline V gene, CDR1 is SGHVS and CDR2 is FQNEAQ. The DNA for the CDR3 is TGTGCCAGCAGCTTAGCCTTCAGCGGGGGGGCACTCAATGAGCAGTTCTTC. It encodes CASSLAFSGGALNEQFF. The full variable domain, its missing parts supplied by reference TRBV7-8 and TRBJ2-1, is GAGVSQSPRYKVAKRGQDVALRCDPISGHVSLFWYQQALGQGPEFLTYFQNEAQLDKSGLPSDRFFAERPEGSVSTLKIQRTQQEDSAVYLCASSLAFSGGALNEQFFGPGTRLTVL.

This chain connects TRBV28 to TRBJ1-5; TRBD1 might be the D (6 bases). This CDR3 spans 15 amino acids. Germline V CDR1 and CDR2: MDHEN, SYDVKM. V was pared by 2 bases and J by 3 bases, with 11 bases between. CDR3 nucleotides: TGTGCCAGCAGTTTAGACAGGCCTCCCAATCAGCCCCAGCATTTT. This sequence encodes CASSLDRPPNQPQHF.

The chain recombines TRBV7-2 with TRBJ2-3; TRBD2 aligns across 13 bases. The CDR3 loop spans 17 amino acids. Germline V gives CDR1 SGHTA, CDR2 FQGNSA. V trimming: 0 bases; J trimming: 5 bases; junction bases outside the gene matches: 5. DNA of the CDR3: TGTGCCAGCAGCTTAGCTGGGGGACTAGCGGGATTAGATACGCAGTATTTT. It translates to CASSLAGGLAGLDTQYF.

The table lists this clone with a count of one. The chain is built from TRBV28 and TRBJ2-5; 9 positions match TRBD1. After removal of 5 bases from V and 1 base from J, the junction contained 11 bases not matched to a gene. Germline V CDR1 and CDR2: MDHEN, SYDVKM. The CDR3 length is 17 residues. As DNA, the CDR3 is TGTGCCAGCAGTGGACCGACAGGGGGGGGGCCCCAAGAGACCCAGTACTTC. Its protein is CASSGPTGGGPQETQYF.

The chain recombines TRBV7-8 with TRBJ2-7; D is possibly TRBD1 (5 bases). CDR3 length: 13 amino acids. The V and J ends lost 1 base and 6 bases respectively, with 10 bases between them. In germline, CDR1 is SGHVS, CDR2 FQNEAQ. The CDR3, as DNA: TGTGCCAGCAGCTTAGATGGGGCTGGCGAGCAGTACTTC. This gives the protein CASSLDGAGEQYF.